This entry concerns a single TCR beta chain. This sample stems from a study of early stage breast cancer tumors. Germline V gives CDR1 SQVTM, CDR2 ANQGSEA. CDR3 length: 11 amino acids. V lost 7 bases and J lost 7, with 13 bases in between. Assay: immunoSEQ multiplex PCR; the TCRdb copy retains only in-frame clones and omits some. The table includes 4,500 to 6,500 clones, about 70% detected once. The TCR comes from a person aged 55 to 70 with breast cancer. Sequencing was carried out using breast tumor tissue. The chain is built from TRBV29-1 and TRBJ1-2; D unclear. CDR3 sequence: CSASARGGYTF. The CDR3 DNA reads TGCAGCGCATCGGCCCGGGGTGGCTACACCTTC.